This TCR beta chain came from a study of blood T cell repertoires in COVID-19 (TCRdb year 2020). About the investigation overall: Samples from collaborators originated in the United States, Italy and Spain and spanned both the acute and convalescent phases of COVID-19. Subjects who had been exposed to COVID-19, were actively infected with it, or had recovered from it provided the deeply sampled blood TCRbeta repertoires that made up the dataset. The material from the prospective study consisted of cDNA or gDNA derived from T cells, B-cell-depleted T cells, or PBMCs. Where HLA class I and class II types were available, the types were taken from metadata supplied by the sample provider, not from assay-based typing. The samples were drawn from two sources: the first 160 participants of the ongoing ImmuneRACE study, and approximately 1,300 subjects contributed by 6 global collaborators. Sample metadata almost always included a de-identified subject ID, COVID-19 status, age in years and sex. The repertoires were released in a freely available public database intended as a resource for research on the immune response to SARS-CoV-2.

TCRbeta CDR3 regions were amplified from genomic DNA using the immunoSEQ Assay, a bias-controlled multiplex PCR. From the authors' description of their analysis: Nucleated cell counts per sample were estimated from amplification of reference gene primers within the assay. To quantify the absolute abundance of each unique TCRbeta CDR3 rearrangement, sequence reads were collapsed and filtered. For each sample, productive Simpson clonality was calculated as the square root of Simpson's diversity index over productive rearrangements. TCRdb obtained this table from immuneACCESS and retained in-frame rearrangements with V and J assigned. These tables miss some clones; where compared with another copy, unresolved V genes account for less than half of the shortfall, and the remainder is unexplained. The D gene and trimming were derived from the DNA, and the V and J assignments and clone size from that table. For this sample there are 80,000 to 95,000 clones; around 90% appear just once. The top ten clones comprise about 3.4% of the sample.

Beyond this particular receptor, the publication reports: Clinical and demographic metadata were provided uncurated, with the amount varying by source and participant.

Notes on this clone: Its specific antigen is unknown. No clone much larger than this one lies a single base away; base qualities are absent.

The collaborating institutions used their own protocols to collect whole blood in K2EDTA tubes. For TCRbeta analysis, collaborators shipped samples in one of three forms: frozen whole blood, isolated PBMCs, or DNA extracted from either of those sample types. The sample taken for sequencing was peripheral blood. The TCR comes from a woman between 70 and 85 years old with acute or convalescent COVID-19.

CDR3 reads: CATSGAQANYGYTF. In nucleotide form, the sequence is TGTGCCACCAGTGGGGCCCAGGCTAACTATGGCTACACCTTC. Recombination joined TRBV24-1 with TRBJ1-2; no D segment can be confidently identified. V loses 5 bases, J loses 0 bases, and the germline ends lie 9 bases apart. Based on the germline V gene, the CDR1 and CDR2 sequences are KGHDR and SFDVKD. Inclusive of the bounding cysteine and phenylalanine, the CDR3 is 14 residues long. CDR3 DNA is the only sequence kept; it has 42 bases, read in frame from the first base.